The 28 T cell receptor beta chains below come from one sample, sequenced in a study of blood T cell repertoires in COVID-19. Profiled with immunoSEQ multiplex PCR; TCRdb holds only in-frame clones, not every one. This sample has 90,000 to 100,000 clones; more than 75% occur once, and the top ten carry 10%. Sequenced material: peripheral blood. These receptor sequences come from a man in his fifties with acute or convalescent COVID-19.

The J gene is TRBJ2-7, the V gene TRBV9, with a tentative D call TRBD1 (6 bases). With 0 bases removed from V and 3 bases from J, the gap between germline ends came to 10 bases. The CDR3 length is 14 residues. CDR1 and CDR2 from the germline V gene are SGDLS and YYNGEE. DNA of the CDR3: TGTGCCAGCAGCGTAGACCGCAGGGGCTACGAGCAGTACTTC. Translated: CASSVDRRGYEQYF.

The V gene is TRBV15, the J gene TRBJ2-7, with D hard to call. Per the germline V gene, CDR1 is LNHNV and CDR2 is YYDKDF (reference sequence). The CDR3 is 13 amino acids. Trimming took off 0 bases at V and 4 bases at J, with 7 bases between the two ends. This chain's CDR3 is CATSRDGRYEQYF. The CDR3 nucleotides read TGTGCCACCAGCAGAGATGGGCGATACGAGCAGTACTTC. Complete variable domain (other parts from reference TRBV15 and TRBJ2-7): DAMVIQNPRYQVTQFGKPVTLSCSQTLNHNVMYWYQQKSSQAPKLLFHYYDKDFNNEADTPDNFQSRRPNTSFCFLDIRSPGLGDTAMYLCATSRDGRYEQYFGPGTRLTVT.

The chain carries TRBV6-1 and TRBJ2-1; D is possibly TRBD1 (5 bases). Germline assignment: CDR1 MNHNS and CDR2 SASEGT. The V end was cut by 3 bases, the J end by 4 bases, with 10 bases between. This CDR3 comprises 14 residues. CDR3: CASSERQIYNEQFF. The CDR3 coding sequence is TGTGCCAGCAGTGAGCGACAGATTTACAATGAGCAGTTCTTC.

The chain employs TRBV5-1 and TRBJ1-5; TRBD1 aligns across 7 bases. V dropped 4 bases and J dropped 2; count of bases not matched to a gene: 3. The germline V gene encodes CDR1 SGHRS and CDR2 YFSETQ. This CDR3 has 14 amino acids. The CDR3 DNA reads TGCGCCAGCAGCCCAGGGACAGGCAATCAGCCCCAGCATTTT. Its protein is CASSPGTGNQPQHF.

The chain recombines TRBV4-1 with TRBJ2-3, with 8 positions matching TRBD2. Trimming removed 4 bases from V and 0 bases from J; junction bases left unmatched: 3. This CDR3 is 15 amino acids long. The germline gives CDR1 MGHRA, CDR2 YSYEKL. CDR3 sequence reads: CASSLASGSTDTQYF. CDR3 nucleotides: TGCGCCAGCAGCCTTGCTAGCGGGAGCACAGATACGCAGTATTTT.

The CDR3 is CASGVSGGRNEQYF. In DNA form, the CDR3 reads TGTGCCAGTGGCGTCTCGGGAGGGCGAAACGAGCAGTACTTC. This chain joins TRBV6-5 and TRBJ2-7; 8 nucleotides align to TRBD2. The length of the CDR3 is 14 residues. V lost 9 bases to trimming and J lost 5 bases; unmatched junction nucleotides: 12. The germline gives CDR1 MNHEY, CDR2 SVGAGI.

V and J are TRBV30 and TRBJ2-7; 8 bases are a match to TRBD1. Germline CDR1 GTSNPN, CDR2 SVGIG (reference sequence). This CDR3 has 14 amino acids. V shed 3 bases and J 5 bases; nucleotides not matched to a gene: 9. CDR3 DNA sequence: TGTGCCTGGAGCCTTCGGACAGGGTATGACGAGCAGTACTTC. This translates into CAWSLRTGYDEQYF.

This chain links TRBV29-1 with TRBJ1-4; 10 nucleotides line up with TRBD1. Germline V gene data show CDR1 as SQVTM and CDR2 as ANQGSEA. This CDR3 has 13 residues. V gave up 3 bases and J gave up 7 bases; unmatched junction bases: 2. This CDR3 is CSVDRDRGEKLFF. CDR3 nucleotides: TGCAGCGTTGATCGGGACAGGGGTGAAAAACTGTTTTTT.

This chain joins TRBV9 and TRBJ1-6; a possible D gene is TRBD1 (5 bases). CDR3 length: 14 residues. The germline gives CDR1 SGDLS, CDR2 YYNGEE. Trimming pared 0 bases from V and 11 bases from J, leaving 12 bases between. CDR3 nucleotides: TGTGCCAGCAGCGTAGGTTTGGGACTTACACCCCTCCACTTT. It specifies CASSVGLGLTPLHF.

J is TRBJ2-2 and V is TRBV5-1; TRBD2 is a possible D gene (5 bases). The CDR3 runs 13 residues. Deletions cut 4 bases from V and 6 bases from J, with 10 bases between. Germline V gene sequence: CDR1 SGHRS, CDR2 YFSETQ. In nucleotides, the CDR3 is TGCGCCAGCAGCACGGGGTTGCCCGGGGAGCTGTTTTTT. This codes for CASSTGLPGELFF.

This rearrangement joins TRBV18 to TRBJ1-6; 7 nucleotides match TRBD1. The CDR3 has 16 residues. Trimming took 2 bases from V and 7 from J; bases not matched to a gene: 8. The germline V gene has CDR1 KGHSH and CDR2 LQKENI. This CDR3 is CASSPFTGAGNSPLHF. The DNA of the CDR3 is TGTGCCAGCTCACCATTTACAGGGGCGGGGAATTCACCCCTCCACTTT.

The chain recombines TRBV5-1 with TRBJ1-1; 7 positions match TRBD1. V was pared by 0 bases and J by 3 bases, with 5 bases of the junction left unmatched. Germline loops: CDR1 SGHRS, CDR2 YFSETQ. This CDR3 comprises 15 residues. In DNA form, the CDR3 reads TGCGCCAGCAGCTTGGTTGCAGGGGGACACACTGAAGCTTTCTTT. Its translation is CASSLVAGGHTEAFF.

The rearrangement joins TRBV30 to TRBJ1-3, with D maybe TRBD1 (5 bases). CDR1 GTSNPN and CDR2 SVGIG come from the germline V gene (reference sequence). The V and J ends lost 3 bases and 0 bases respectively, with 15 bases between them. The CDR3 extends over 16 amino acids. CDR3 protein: CAWRPAGRYSGNTIYF. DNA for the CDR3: TGTGCCTGGAGGCCGGCAGGGCGGTACTCTGGAAACACCATATATTTT.

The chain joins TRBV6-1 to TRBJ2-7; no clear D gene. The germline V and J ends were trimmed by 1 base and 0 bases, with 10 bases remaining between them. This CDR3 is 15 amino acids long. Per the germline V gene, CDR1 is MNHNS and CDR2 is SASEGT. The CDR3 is CASSEGQSGSYEQYF. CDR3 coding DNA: TGTGCCAGCAGTGAAGGTCAGTCGGGCTCCTACGAGCAGTACTTC.

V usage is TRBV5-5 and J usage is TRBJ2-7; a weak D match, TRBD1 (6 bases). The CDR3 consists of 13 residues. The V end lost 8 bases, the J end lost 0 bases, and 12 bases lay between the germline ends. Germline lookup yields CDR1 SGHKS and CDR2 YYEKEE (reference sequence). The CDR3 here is CASTQGISYEQYF. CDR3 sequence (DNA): TGTGCCAGTACCCAGGGGATCTCCTACGAGCAGTACTTC.

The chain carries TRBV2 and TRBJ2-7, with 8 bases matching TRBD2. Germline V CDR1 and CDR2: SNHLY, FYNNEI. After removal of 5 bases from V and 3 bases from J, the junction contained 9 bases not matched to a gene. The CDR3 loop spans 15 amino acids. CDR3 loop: CASSKLADLDYEQYF. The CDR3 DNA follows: TGTGCCAGCAGTAAACTAGCGGACCTCGACTACGAGCAGTACTTC.

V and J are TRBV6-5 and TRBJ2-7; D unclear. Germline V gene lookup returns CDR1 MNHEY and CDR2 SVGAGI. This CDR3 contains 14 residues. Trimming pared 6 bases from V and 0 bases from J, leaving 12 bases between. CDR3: CASRTEFYSYEQYF. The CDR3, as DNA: TGTGCCAGCAGAACAGAATTTTACTCCTACGAGCAGTACTTC.

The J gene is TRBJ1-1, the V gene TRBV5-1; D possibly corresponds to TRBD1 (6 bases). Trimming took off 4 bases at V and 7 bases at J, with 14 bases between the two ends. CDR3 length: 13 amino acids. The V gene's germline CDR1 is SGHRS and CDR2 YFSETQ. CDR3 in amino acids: CASSEDRNLEAFF. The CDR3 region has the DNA TGCGCCAGCAGCGAGGACAGAAACCTTGAAGCTTTCTTT.

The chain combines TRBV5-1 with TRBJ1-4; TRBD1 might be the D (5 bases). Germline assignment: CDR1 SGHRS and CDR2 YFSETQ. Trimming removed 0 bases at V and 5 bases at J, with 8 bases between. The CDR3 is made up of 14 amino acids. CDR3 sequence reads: CASSLEAGNEKLFF. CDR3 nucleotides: TGCGCCAGCAGCTTGGAGGCAGGGAATGAAAAACTGTTTTTT.

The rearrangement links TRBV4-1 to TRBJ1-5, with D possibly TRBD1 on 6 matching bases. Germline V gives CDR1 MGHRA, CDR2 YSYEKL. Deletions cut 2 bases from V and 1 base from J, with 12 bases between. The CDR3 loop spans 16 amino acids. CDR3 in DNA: TGCGCCAGCAGCCAACACGTGGGACACAGCAATCAGCCCCAGCATTTT. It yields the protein CASSQHVGHSNQPQHF.

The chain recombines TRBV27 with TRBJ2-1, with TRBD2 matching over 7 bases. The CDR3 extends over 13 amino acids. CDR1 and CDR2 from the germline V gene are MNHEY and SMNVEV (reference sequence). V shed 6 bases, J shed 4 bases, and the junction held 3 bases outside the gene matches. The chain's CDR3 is CASRLAAYNEQFF. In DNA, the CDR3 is TGTGCCAGCAGGCTAGCGGCATACAATGAGCAGTTCTTC.

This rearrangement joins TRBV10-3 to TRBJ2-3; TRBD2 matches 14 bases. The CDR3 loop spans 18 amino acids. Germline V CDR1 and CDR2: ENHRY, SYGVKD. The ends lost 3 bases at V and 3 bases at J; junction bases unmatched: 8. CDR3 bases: TGTGCCATCAGTGACCCCGGGACTAGCGGGAGAGGGACAGATACGCAGTATTTT. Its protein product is CAISDPGTSGRGTDTQYF.

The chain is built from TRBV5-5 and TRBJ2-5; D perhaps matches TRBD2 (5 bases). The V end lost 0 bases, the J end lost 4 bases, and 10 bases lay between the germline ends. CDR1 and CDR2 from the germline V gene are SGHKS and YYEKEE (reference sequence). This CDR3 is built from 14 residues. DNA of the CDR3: TGTGCCAGCAGCTTGGACGGGGTGGCAGAGACCCAGTACTTC. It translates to CASSLDGVAETQYF.

This CDR3 is CATSRDRGQPQHF. The CDR3 region has the DNA TGTGCCACCAGCAGAGATCGGGGTCAGCCCCAGCATTTT. The rearrangement uses TRBV15 and TRBJ1-5; no clear D gene. CDR3 size: 13 residues. Germline V gives CDR1 LNHNV, CDR2 YYDKDF (reference sequence). The V end was cut by 0 bases, the J end by 6 bases, with 6 bases between.

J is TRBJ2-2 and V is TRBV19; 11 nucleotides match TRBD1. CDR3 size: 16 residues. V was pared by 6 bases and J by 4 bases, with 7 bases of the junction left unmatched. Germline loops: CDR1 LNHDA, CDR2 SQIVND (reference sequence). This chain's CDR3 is CASSQDRGLSTGELFF. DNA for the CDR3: TGTGCCAGTAGCCAGGACAGGGGGCTGAGCACCGGGGAGCTGTTTTTT.

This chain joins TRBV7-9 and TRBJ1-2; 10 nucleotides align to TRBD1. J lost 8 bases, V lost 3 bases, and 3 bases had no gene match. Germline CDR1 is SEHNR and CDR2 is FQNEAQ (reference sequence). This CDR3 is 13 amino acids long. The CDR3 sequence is CASSLGQGLGYTF. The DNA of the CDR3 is TGTGCCAGCAGCTTGGGACAGGGGTTAGGCTACACCTTC.

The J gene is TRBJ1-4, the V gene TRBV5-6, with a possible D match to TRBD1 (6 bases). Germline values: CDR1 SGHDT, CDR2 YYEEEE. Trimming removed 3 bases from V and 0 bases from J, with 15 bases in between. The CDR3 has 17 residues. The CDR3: CASSSMIDRSTNEKLFF. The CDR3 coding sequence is TGTGCCAGCAGCTCCATGATAGACAGGTCAACTAATGAAAAACTGTTTTTT.

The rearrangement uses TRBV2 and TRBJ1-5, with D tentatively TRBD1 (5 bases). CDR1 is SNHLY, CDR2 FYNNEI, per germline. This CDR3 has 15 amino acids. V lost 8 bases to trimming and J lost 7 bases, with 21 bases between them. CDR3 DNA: TGTGCCAGCGGGGGGGTCCGAAGAGGCGAACAGCCCCAGCATTTT. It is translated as CASGGVRRGEQPQHF.